This T cell receptor beta chain emerged from a study of blood T cell repertoires in COVID-19. Study context: Donors in the United States, Italy and Spain gave samples during acute or convalescent COVID-19.

Profiled with immunoSEQ multiplex PCR; TCRdb holds only in-frame clones, not every one. The sample yields tens of thousands of clones, 80% to 85% seen once. V lost 0 bases and J 7 bases, leaving 13 bases between the germline ends. The CDR3 is 16 residues long. Germline CDR1 and CDR2: MNHEY and SVGAGI. The chain links TRBV6-5 to TRBJ1-6, with no clear D. Specimen: peripheral blood. The clonotype originates from a human donor in a cohort sampled during active COVID-19. In DNA, the CDR3 is TGTGCCAGCAGTTACTCGCGGAGAACCCCGAATTCACCCCTCCACTTT. As protein: CASSYSRRTPNSPLHF.